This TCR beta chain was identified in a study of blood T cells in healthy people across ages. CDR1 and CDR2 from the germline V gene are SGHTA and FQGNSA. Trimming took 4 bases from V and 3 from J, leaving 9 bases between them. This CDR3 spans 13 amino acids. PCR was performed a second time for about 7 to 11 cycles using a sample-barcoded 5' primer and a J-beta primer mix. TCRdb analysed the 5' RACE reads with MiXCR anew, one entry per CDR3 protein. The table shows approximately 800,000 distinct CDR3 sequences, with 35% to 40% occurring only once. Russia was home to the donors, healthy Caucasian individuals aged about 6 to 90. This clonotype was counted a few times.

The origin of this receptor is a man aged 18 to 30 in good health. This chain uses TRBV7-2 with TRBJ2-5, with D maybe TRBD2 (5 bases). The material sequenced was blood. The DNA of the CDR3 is TGTGCCAGCAGCTCTCTGGGAGAAGAGACCCAGTACTTC. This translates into CASSSLGEETQYF.